Below, 22 T cell receptor beta chains from the same sample are listed, as sequenced in a study. Generated by immunoSEQ multiplex PCR, the TCRdb table keeps only in-frame clones and is missing some. Found here are approximately 53,000 clones, 85% to 95% of them singletons; the top ten hold about 10%. Sample: PBMCs. The receptors come from a middle-aged man with rheumatoid arthritis.

The chain joins TRBV21-1 to TRBJ1-1. TRBV21-1 is tagged as a pseudogene. The CDR3 totals 14 residues. The CDR3 DNA is TGTGCCAGCAGCCAAAGCCGCATTGACACTGAAGCTTTCTTT. Translated: CASSQSRIDTEAFF.

The chain recombines TRBV7-2 with TRBJ1-2; D call uncertain. Deletions cut 1 base from V and 1 base from J, with 7 bases between. Germline V gives CDR1 SGHTA, CDR2 FQGNSA. The CDR3 contains 14 residues. The CDR3 nucleotides are TGTGCCAGCAGCTTAGGATCCGTTAACTATGGCTACACCTTC. Protein sequence: CASSLGSVNYGYTF.

J is TRBJ1-2 and V is TRBV21-1. TRBV21-1 is flagged as a pseudogene. This CDR3 spans 17 amino acids. As DNA, the CDR3 is TGTGCCAGCAGCAAAGGTCTCCCTTGGAGGGAGGGCTATGGCTACACCTTC. This gives the protein CASSKGLPWREGYGYTF.

The chain employs TRBV27 and TRBJ1-5; TRBD1 agrees at 8 bases. The germline V gene encodes CDR1 MNHEY and CDR2 SMNVEV (reference sequence). The length of the CDR3 is 14 residues. V shed 6 bases and J 2 bases; nucleotides not matched to a gene: 3. CDR3 bases: TGTGCCAGCAGAGACAGGGGTCGCAATCAGCCCCAGCATTTT. It specifies CASRDRGRNQPQHF.

The chain is built from TRBV19 and TRBJ2-5; D is possibly TRBD1 (6 bases). Looked up from germline, CDR1 is LNHDA and CDR2 is SQIVND (reference sequence). The CDR3 is made up of 12 amino acids. V lost 3 bases to trimming and J lost 10 bases, with 12 bases between them. CDR3 loop: CASSIPPGDQYF. CDR3 nucleotides: TGTGCCAGTAGTATCCCGCCAGGGGACCAGTACTTC.

The table lists this clone with a count of one. This sequence joins TRBV30 and TRBJ1-1, with no clear D. CDR3 length equals 12 residues. V was clipped by 4 bases and J by 4 bases, with 10 bases between them. Germline CDR1 GTSNPN, CDR2 SVGIG (reference sequence). CDR3 nucleotides: TGTGCCTGGACTCCCCAAGCCACTGAAGCTTTCTTT. Translation: CAWTPQATEAFF.

This clone was found once. The V gene is TRBV7-3, the J gene TRBJ1-6; a weak D match, TRBD1 (5 bases). V was cut by 3 bases and J by 10 bases, with 22 bases left in between. In germline, CDR1 is SGHTA, CDR2 FQGTGA. The CDR3 covers 17 residues. The CDR3 loop reads CASSLFFPGGMRSPLHF. CDR3 DNA: TGTGCCAGCAGCTTGTTCTTTCCCGGGGGAATGAGATCACCCCTCCACTTT.

This sequence joins TRBV6-1 and TRBJ1-5; D is unclear. CDR1 is MNHNS, CDR2 SASEGT, per germline. Trimming left V 2 bases short and J 0 bases short, with 8 bases between. The CDR3 covers 15 residues. CDR3 region: CASSETEYSNQPQHF. DNA of the CDR3: TGTGCCAGCAGTGAAACGGAATATAGCAATCAGCCCCAGCATTTT.

V is TRBV4-1 and J is TRBJ2-3; 10 bases align to TRBD1. CDR1 and CDR2 from the germline V gene are MGHRA and YSYEKL. This CDR3 has 17 amino acids. Unmatched junction bases numbered 7, after V lost 0 bases and J lost 4 bases. The CDR3 bases are TGCGCCAGCAGCCAAGAACCGGGACAGGGGAGGGCAGATACGCAGTATTTT. Translation gives CASSQEPGQGRADTQYF.

This chain joins TRBV13 and TRBJ2-5; D unresolved. Germline V gene sequence: CDR1 PRHDT, CDR2 FYEKMQ (reference sequence). V was pared by 0 bases and J by 5 bases, with 7 bases between. There are 13 residues in the CDR3. The CDR3 protein is CASSLGAEETQYF. The CDR3 bases are TGTGCCAGCAGCTTAGGGGCGGAGGAGACCCAGTACTTC.

The rearrangement uses TRBV7-9 and TRBJ1-1; D not certain. This CDR3 comprises 13 residues. Per the germline V gene, CDR1 is SEHNR and CDR2 is FQNEAQ (reference sequence). V lost 2 bases and J 3 bases, leaving 7 bases between the germline ends. CDR3: CASSLREYTEAFF. Here the CDR3 DNA reads TGTGCCAGCAGCTTAAGGGAATACACTGAAGCTTTCTTT.

The rearrangement links TRBV20-1 to TRBJ1-2; tentative D call: TRBD1 (6 bases). Germline-derived CDR1 and CDR2 are DFQATT and SNEGSKA (reference sequence). V was clipped by 3 bases and J by 7 bases, with 21 bases between them. The CDR3 consists of 15 residues. The CDR3 DNA reads TGCAGTGCTAGTGTGGGAGAAAAACAGGGCGTTGGCTACACCTTC. This encodes CSASVGEKQGVGYTF.

V is TRBV9 and J is TRBJ1-2; D unclear. Germline V gives CDR1 SGDLS, CDR2 YYNGEE. This CDR3 is 16 amino acids long. Trimming removed 4 bases at V and 4 bases at J, with 20 bases between. The CDR3 sequence: CASSSNSGRSFYGYTF. The CDR3 DNA sequence: TGTGCCAGCAGCTCAAATAGTGGGCGGAGCTTCTATGGCTACACCTTC. Based on the CDR3 plus reference TRBV9 and TRBJ1-2, the full variable domain is DSGVTQTPKHLITATGQRVTLRCSPRSGDLSVYWYQQSLDQGLQFLIQYYNGEERAKGNILERFSAQQFPDLHSELNLSSLELGDSALYFCASSSNSGRSFYGYTFGSGTRLTVV.

This chain links TRBV29-1 with TRBJ1-1; tentative D call: TRBD1 (5 bases). V was cut by 4 bases and J by 4 bases, with 7 bases left in between. Germline assignment: CDR1 SQVTM and CDR2 ANQGSEA. CDR3 size: 11 residues. In nucleotides, the CDR3 is TGCAGCGTTGGGGGGGGCACTGAAGCTTTCTTT. Its translation: CSVGGGTEAFF.

This chain connects TRBV28 to TRBJ1-1; 9 bases align to TRBD1. Per the germline V gene, CDR1 is MDHEN and CDR2 is SYDVKM. The V segment lost 5 bases and the J segment 4 bases; nucleotides outside the gene matches: 5. This CDR3 is built from 14 residues. The CDR3 DNA reads TGTGCCAGCAGTCTCGGGACAGGGTTCACTGAAGCTTTCTTT. This encodes CASSLGTGFTEAFF.

This clone has a handful of counts. The chain links TRBV11-2 to TRBJ2-7, with D perhaps TRBD1 or TRBD2 (5 bases each). Germline assignment: CDR1 SGHAT and CDR2 FQNNGV. The CDR3 extends over 15 amino acids. V lost 1 base and J 2 bases, leaving 12 bases between the germline ends. CDR3 in DNA: TGTGCCAGCAGCTTAGGCGAGGGACGGGCCTACGAGCAGTACTTC. It specifies CASSLGEGRAYEQYF.

This chain joins TRBV19 and TRBJ2-1; 10 nucleotides line up with TRBD2. Germline loops: CDR1 LNHDA, CDR2 SQIVND (reference sequence). V lost 4 bases and J lost 1; bases outside the gene matches: 7. The CDR3 sequence is 17 residues long. The CDR3 region has the DNA TGTGCCAGTAGTACTGACCAGCGGGAGGGGTCCTACAATGAGCAGTTCTTC. Translated, it gives CASSTDQREGSYNEQFF.

This chain joins TRBV6-5 and TRBJ1-5; 7 bases are shared with TRBD1. CDR1 is MNHEY, CDR2 SVGAGI, per germline. V shed 6 bases and J 2 bases; nucleotides not matched to a gene: 7. CDR3 length equals 15 residues. CDR3 bases: TGTGCCAGCAGGTCACAGGGGTTGGGCAATCAGCCCCAGCATTTT. Translation: CASRSQGLGNQPQHF.

V is TRBV7-8 and J is TRBJ1-1; D gene unclear. Germline V gene sequence: CDR1 SGHVS, CDR2 FQNEAQ. The CDR3 consists of 15 residues. Trimming left V 1 base short and J 1 base short, with 10 bases between. Written as DNA, the CDR3 is TGTGCCAGCAGCTTAGGGACGTTAACGAACACTGAAGCTTTCTTT. Residues: CASSLGTLTNTEAFF. The full variable domain, rest sourced from reference TRBV7-8 and TRBJ1-1, is GAGVSQSPRYKVAKRGQDVALRCDPISGHVSLFWYQQALGQGPEFLTYFQNEAQLDKSGLPSDRFFAERPEGSVSTLKIQRTQQEDSAVYLCASSLGTLTNTEAFFGQGTRLTVV.

CDR3 coding DNA: TGTGCCAGCAGCTTAGGCAGACTAGCGGCGAGCTCCTACAATGAGCAGTTCTTC. Its protein is CASSLGRLAASSYNEQFF. The chain uses TRBV7-8 and TRBJ2-1, with 9 bases that match TRBD2. This CDR3 spans 18 amino acids. The V segment lost 1 base and the J segment 0 bases; nucleotides outside the gene matches: 7. Germline loops: CDR1 SGHVS, CDR2 FQNEAQ.

The genes are TRBV2 and TRBJ1-5; D ambiguous. Germline-derived CDR1 and CDR2 are SNHLY and FYNNEI. The ends were cut back, 6 bases at V and 4 bases at J, with 10 bases in the middle. The CDR3 consists of 13 residues. The CDR3 here is CASSYSQNQPQHF. CDR3 DNA: TGTGCCAGCAGCTACAGCCAAAATCAGCCCCAGCATTTT.

This rearrangement joins TRBV27 to TRBJ2-7; D call uncertain. CDR3 size: 15 residues. Trimming took off 5 bases at V and 7 bases at J, with 21 bases between the two ends. Germline V gives CDR1 MNHEY, CDR2 SMNVEV (reference sequence). As DNA, the CDR3 is TGTGCCAGCAGTCCCGACCTAGTTGGGTCTTTAGAGCAGTACTTC. Residues: CASSPDLVGSLEQYF.